The 25 T cell receptor beta chains below come from one sample, sequenced in a study of T cell responses to AZD1222 COVID-19 vaccine. Profiling relied on immunoSEQ multiplex PCR, and the TCRdb table lists in-frame clones only, not all of them. The data show 150,000 or so clones, 90% to 95% seen once. The sample in question was peripheral blood, obtained on day 0 of AZD1222 vaccination. The receptors originated from an adult in good health.

V usage is TRBV9 and J usage is TRBJ1-3; tentative D call: TRBD1 (5 bases). The CDR3 sequence is 14 residues long. Germline CDR1 is SGDLS and CDR2 is YYNGEE. Between the trimmed V and J ends, which lost 2 bases and 4 bases, there was a span of 10 bases. As DNA, the CDR3 is TGTGCCAGCAGCGTCCGGGACTCCGGAAACACCATATATTTT. Amino acid sequence: CASSVRDSGNTIYF.

V usage is TRBV6-2 or TRBV6-3 and J usage is TRBJ1-5, with TRBD1 matching 7 bases. CDR1 and CDR2 (germline): MNHEY, SVGEGT. This CDR3 comprises 18 residues. The trim removed 6 bases at V and 7 bases at J, leaving 21 bases unmatched. The CDR3 spells CASSHPPWDSQGYQPQHF. The CDR3 region has the DNA TGTGCCAGCAGCCACCCCCCCTGGGACAGTCAAGGGTACCAGCCCCAGCATTTT.

This chain connects TRBV7-9 to TRBJ2-4; D may be TRBD1 or TRBD2 (6 bases each). There are 15 residues in the CDR3. The germline CDR1 and CDR2 sequences are SEHNR and FQNEAQ (reference sequence). The ends were cut back, 7 bases at V and 2 bases at J, with 15 bases in the middle. CDR3 nucleotides: TGTGCCAGCACGGGGGCGGACGATACCAAAAACATTCAGTACTTC. It codes for CASTGADDTKNIQYF.

V gene TRBV6-1 combines with J gene TRBJ1-5; TRBD1 aligns across 7 bases. CDR1 and CDR2 (germline): MNHNS, SASEGT. The CDR3 is 14 residues long. V trimming: 3 bases; J trimming: 4 bases; junction bases outside the gene matches: 3. The CDR3 bases are TGTGCCAGCAGTGAGGGGGGACAGAATCAGCCCCAGCATTTT. Its translation is CASSEGGQNQPQHF.

This clone was seen just once. The chain recombines TRBV4-1 with TRBJ1-3; D is perhaps TRBD1 (6 bases). The V end lost 0 bases, the J end lost 3 bases, and 15 bases lay between the germline ends. Germline V gene sequence: CDR1 MGHRA, CDR2 YSYEKL. The CDR3 runs to 17 residues. CDR3 DNA: TGCGCCAGCAGCCAAGATGAAAGGGGGGCTGTTGGAAACACCATATATTTT. Translated, it gives CASSQDERGAVGNTIYF.

This CDR3 reads CASSWSRGASGNTIYF. CDR3 in DNA: TGTGCCAGCAGCTGGTCTCGGGGGGCATCAGGAAACACCATATATTTT. The V gene is TRBV5-8, the J gene TRBJ1-3; tentatively, D is TRBD1 (6 bases). The CDR3 has 16 amino acids. V shed 3 bases and J shed 4 bases, with 17 bases lying between them. Germline V gene data show CDR1 as SGHTS and CDR2 as YDEGEE.

CDR3 protein: CASSPSYQGVDSPLHF. CDR3 sequence (DNA): TGTGCCAGCAGCCCCTCCTACCAGGGGGTCGATTCACCCCTCCACTTT. The V and J genes are TRBV3-1 (or the pseudogene TRBV3-2) and TRBJ1-6, with 7 bases fitting TRBD1. Germline lookup yields CDR1 LGHDT and CDR2 YNNKEL (reference sequence). Trimming at V came to 4 bases and at J to 8 bases, leaving 11 bases not matched to a gene. The length of the CDR3 is 16 residues.

This sequence joins TRBV7-8 and TRBJ1-4, with 7 bases identical to TRBD1. Germline trimming cut 5 bases from V and 0 bases from J; bases unmatched to any gene: 12. Germline values: CDR1 SGHVS, CDR2 FQNEAQ. The CDR3 length is 18 residues. Here the CDR3 reads CASSGEQGPTATNEKLFF. As DNA, the CDR3 is TGTGCCAGCAGCGGGGAACAGGGGCCAACGGCAACTAATGAAAAACTGTTTTTT.

The chain joins TRBV2 to TRBJ1-6; 7 bases are a match to TRBD1. The CDR3 sequence is 14 residues long. The trim removed 5 bases at V and 10 bases at J, leaving 8 bases unmatched. Germline loops: CDR1 SNHLY, CDR2 FYNNEI. CDR3 nucleotides: TGTGCCAGCAGTCCCGACAGGGCAGGCTCACCCCTCCACTTT. This encodes CASSPDRAGSPLHF.

The V call is TRBV27, the J call TRBJ1-1; D call uncertain. Germline V gene lookup returns CDR1 MNHEY and CDR2 SMNVEV (reference sequence). The CDR3 consists of 14 residues. V shed 3 bases and J shed 0 bases, with 8 bases lying between them. CDR3 residues: CASSLRVMNTEAFF. In DNA form, the CDR3 reads TGTGCCAGCAGTTTGCGGGTAATGAACACTGAAGCTTTCTTT.

This clone came up once. V gene TRBV9 combines with J gene TRBJ2-4, with 8 bases fitting TRBD1. The V gene's germline CDR1 is SGDLS and CDR2 YYNGEE. The V and J ends lost 4 bases and 9 bases, in that order; junction bases with no gene match: 12. The CDR3 has 15 residues. The CDR3 region has the DNA TGTGCCAGCAGCCCTCGGGACAGGATAATCTCCATTCAGTACTTC. It yields the protein CASSPRDRIISIQYF.

V gene TRBV5-1 combines with J gene TRBJ1-1; D is possibly TRBD1 (6 bases). V was pared by 4 bases and J by 1 base, with 11 bases between. This CDR3 is built from 14 residues. In germline, CDR1 is SGHRS, CDR2 YFSETQ. CDR3 nucleotide sequence: TGCGCCAGCAGCGCCGGGACACAGAACACTGAAGCTTTCTTT. It is translated as CASSAGTQNTEAFF.

This CDR3 reads CASSISGEAFF. The CDR3 nucleotides read TGTGCCAGCAGCATATCAGGGGAAGCTTTCTTT. This chain links TRBV12-3 or TRBV12-4 with TRBJ1-1; D is perhaps TRBD1 (5 bases). The CDR3 consists of 11 residues. V was cut by 6 bases and J by 8 bases, with 10 bases left in between.

The J gene is TRBJ1-1, the V gene TRBV12-3 or TRBV12-4, with D hard to call. V lost 6 bases and J 4 bases, leaving 9 bases between the germline ends. The CDR3 totals 12 residues. The CDR3, as DNA: TGTGCCAGCAGCCCTCTTAGCACTGAAGCTTTCTTT. It translates to CASSPLSTEAFF.

V gene TRBV2 combines with J gene TRBJ2-1; tentative D call: TRBD2 (5 bases). The V gene's germline CDR1 is SNHLY and CDR2 FYNNEI. V was clipped by 6 bases and J by 2 bases, with 14 bases between them. This CDR3 has 15 amino acids. The CDR3 sequence is CASSWGAEAYNEQFF. As DNA, the CDR3 is TGTGCCAGCAGCTGGGGAGCGGAGGCCTACAATGAGCAGTTCTTC.

This chain links TRBV18 with TRBJ2-3; 7 bases are a match to TRBD1. J was trimmed by 2 bases and V by 6 bases; bases with no gene match: 8. Per germline, CDR1 KGHSH and CDR2 LQKENI. The CDR3 covers 15 residues. The CDR3 DNA reads as TGTGCCAGCTCCGGACAGGAGCTTTACACAGATACGCAGTATTTT. Protein product: CASSGQELYTDTQYF.

The chain is built from TRBV29-1 and TRBJ2-7, with D possibly matching TRBD2 (5 bases). The V end lost 1 base, the J end lost 7 bases, and 14 bases lay between the germline ends. There are 13 residues in the CDR3. Germline CDR1 SQVTM, CDR2 ANQGSEA. The CDR3 loop is CSVEVRQTGEQYF. The CDR3 DNA sequence: TGCAGCGTTGAAGTTAGGCAAACGGGGGAGCAGTACTTC.

The chain carries TRBV28 and TRBJ1-5, with D tentatively TRBD1 (6 bases). The ends were cut back, 10 bases at V and 0 bases at J, with 22 bases in the middle. Germline CDR1 MDHEN, CDR2 SYDVKM. This CDR3 is built from 17 residues. CDR3 nucleotides: TGTGCCACCGCAACCGGCGACAGGTTTTATAGCAATCAGCCCCAGCATTTT. It specifies CATATGDRFYSNQPQHF.

The chain recombines TRBV7-2 with TRBJ1-6; TRBD1 matches 9 bases. The J segment lost 3 bases and the V segment lost 4 bases, leaving 13 bases of the junction unmatched. The CDR3 is 19 amino acids. Germline CDR1 is SGHTA and CDR2 is FQGNSA. In nucleotides, the CDR3 is TGTGCCAGCAGCTCCGGACAGGGGACCTCTCGCCTCTATAATTCACCCCTCCACTTT. Translation gives CASSSGQGTSRLYNSPLHF.

The V call is TRBV7-2, the J call TRBJ1-1, with 8 bases aligning to TRBD1. The CDR3 sequence is 16 residues long. Germline V CDR1 and CDR2: SGHTA, FQGNSA. V gave up 5 bases and J gave up 3 bases; unmatched junction bases: 11. In DNA, the CDR3 is TGTGCCAGCAGCCATCCAGCAGGGGGCCGGTACACTGAAGCTTTCTTT. Its protein product is CASSHPAGGRYTEAFF.

This clone appeared a few times. The V call is TRBV7-9, the J call TRBJ2-5; unclear D gene. This CDR3 comprises 14 residues. Trimming left V 3 bases short and J 2 bases short, with 10 bases between. Germline V gene data show CDR1 as SEHNR and CDR2 as FQNEAQ (reference sequence). The CDR3 DNA reads as TGTGCCAGCAGCTTCCGCTTCGGGCAAGAGACCCAGTACTTC. Residues: CASSFRFGQETQYF.

The J gene is TRBJ1-4, the V gene TRBV2; a possible D gene is TRBD1 (5 bases). Germline loops: CDR1 SNHLY, CDR2 FYNNEI. The CDR3 totals 16 residues. Trimming took off 4 bases at V and 4 bases at J, with 16 bases between the two ends. The CDR3 sequence is CASSVPAGGVNEKLFF. CDR3 sequence (DNA): TGTGCCAGCAGTGTACCGGCGGGGGGGGTTAATGAAAAACTGTTTTTT. Variable domain in full (rest from reference TRBV2 and TRBJ1-4): EPEVTQTPSHQVTQMGQEVILRCVPISNHLYFYWYRQILGQKVEFLVSFYNNEISEKSEIFDDQFSVERPDGSNFTLKIRSTKLEDSAMYFCASSVPAGGVNEKLFFGSGTQLSVL.

The chain carries TRBV18 and TRBJ1-2, with D possibly TRBD1 on 5 matching bases. V shed 5 bases and J shed 8 bases, with 21 bases lying between them. The length of the CDR3 is 15 residues. CDR1 KGHSH and CDR2 LQKENI come from the germline V gene. This CDR3 is CASSSSGLWEGGYTF. The CDR3, as DNA: TGTGCCAGCTCATCCTCCGGACTTTGGGAGGGGGGCTACACCTTC.

J is TRBJ1-2 and V is TRBV28; D call uncertain. The CDR3 totals 16 residues. Looked up from germline, CDR1 is MDHEN and CDR2 is SYDVKM. V dropped 5 bases and J dropped 5 bases, with 21 bases sitting between them. Written as DNA, the CDR3 is TGTGCCAGCAGTCCCCCCCAGGAAGGGAGAGGGTATGGCTACACCTTC. Translated, it gives CASSPPQEGRGYGYTF.

V is TRBV14 and J is TRBJ1-2; 7 nucleotides match TRBD1. The CDR3 has 15 residues. V lost 1 base, J lost 5 bases, and 7 bases stayed unmatched. Germline CDR1 is SGHDN and CDR2 is FVKESK. The CDR3 loop is CASSQAGTRGYGYTF. The DNA for the CDR3 is TGTGCCAGCAGCCAAGCGGGGACCAGGGGGTATGGCTACACCTTC. Filled out from reference TRBV14 and TRBJ1-2, the complete variable domain reads EAGVTQFPSHSVIEKGQTVTLRCDPISGHDNLYWYRRVMGKEIKFLLHFVKESKQDESGMPNNRFLAERTGGTYSTLKVQPAELEDSGVYFCASSQAGTRGYGYTFGSGTRLTVV.